The 5 T cell receptor beta chains reported below all come from one sample, sequenced in a study of Ad26.COV2.S vaccination and SARS-CoV-2 variants. Sample treatment: about 20 received Ad26.COV2.S at low or high dose, single or two shots; a few received placebo; per-sample allocation not given. Day 63 after the first vaccine or placebo injection was the time point for sampling. Measured with immunoSEQ multiplex PCR; TCRdb has only the in-frame clones, and not every one. The profile covers hundreds of thousands of clones, with roughly 90% appearing a single time and 1.5% taken by the ten largest. Sequencing was performed on peripheral blood, taken in a trial of Ad26.COV2.S vaccine versus placebo. These receptors all come from a person between 18 and 60 years old who received the Ad26.COV2.S COVID-19 vaccine or a placebo.

The chain has TRBV24-1 and TRBJ2-1; 8 nucleotides match TRBD2. This CDR3 spans 13 amino acids. CDR1 and CDR2 from the germline V gene are KGHDR and SFDVKD. Unmatched junction bases numbered 5, after V lost 4 bases and J lost 10 bases. CDR3 sequence reads: CATSDWTSHEQFF. In nucleotides, the CDR3 is TGTGCCACCAGTGACTGGACTAGCCACGAGCAGTTCTTC.

The chain has TRBV7-3 and TRBJ1-1; D not resolved. The germline V gene has CDR1 SGHTA and CDR2 FQGTGA. This CDR3 has 13 residues. V was cut by 1 base and J by 11 bases, with 14 bases left in between. The DNA of the CDR3 is TGTGCCAGCAGCTTAAGTTCGGCGTCGGGTGCTTTCTTT. Translation gives CASSLSSASGAFF.

The rearrangement links TRBV3-1 (or the pseudogene TRBV3-2) to TRBJ1-2, with 7 bases fitting TRBD1. Germline lookup yields CDR1 LGHDT and CDR2 YNNKEL (reference sequence). This CDR3 is built from 15 residues. V dropped 0 bases and J dropped 4; count of bases not matched to a gene: 5. The DNA of the CDR3 is TGTGCCAGCAGCCAAGAGGGACAGCCCCGCTATGGCTACACCTTC. As protein: CASSQEGQPRYGYTF.

This clone was counted once. The CDR3 DNA sequence: TGTGCCAGCAGCTTCGGGGATTCACCCCTCCACTTT. Its protein is CASSFGDSPLHF. V usage is TRBV7-9 and J usage is TRBJ1-6; D uncertain. V was pared by 3 bases and J by 8 bases, with 5 bases between. Germline-derived CDR1 and CDR2 are SEHNR and FQNEAQ (reference sequence). The CDR3 totals 12 residues. Based on the CDR3 plus reference TRBV7-9 and TRBJ1-6, the full variable domain is DTGVSQNPRHKITKRGQNVTFRCDPISEHNRLYWYRQTLGQGPEFLTYFQNEAQLEKSRLLSDRFSAERPKGSFSTLEIQRTEQGDSAMYLCASSFGDSPLHFGNGTRLTVT.

Points on this clone: Other DNA sequences in the same sample also yield this CDR3. V gene TRBV27 combines with J gene TRBJ2-5; no clear D gene. Trimming removed 0 bases from V and 0 bases from J, with 2 bases in between. CDR3 length: 13 residues. Looked up from germline, CDR1 is MNHEY and CDR2 is SMNVEV (reference sequence). CDR3 in amino acids: CASSLSYQETQYF. As DNA, the CDR3 is TGTGCCAGCAGTTTATCGTACCAAGAGACCCAGTACTTC.